This T cell receptor (beta chain) comes out of a study of T cell responses to AZD1222 COVID-19 vaccine. On the study more broadly: Both about-4-week and about-12-week second-dose recipients were combined. Study-level results: Baseline antibody screening turned up just a handful of seropositive AZD1222 recipients. Repertoires were obtained solely post-peak T cell response.

Concerning this clone itself: The antigen is undetermined.

The data were produced by immunoSEQ multiplex PCR, yet TCRdb's version contains in-frame clones alone and is incomplete. The sample includes some 150,000 clones, 85% to 95% of them seen just once. There are 13 residues in the CDR3. In germline, CDR1 is SGHNT, CDR2 YENEEA. V shed 0 bases and J shed 7 bases, with 4 bases lying between them. The clonotype comes from an adult in good health. This sequence joins TRBV11-3 and TRBJ1-6; D is undetermined. The input for sequencing was peripheral blood, taken on day 0 of AZD1222 vaccination. CDR3 in DNA: TGTGCCAGCAGCTTAGAGGGGAATTCACCCCTCCACTTT. This gives the protein CASSLEGNSPLHF.